This T cell receptor beta chain was recovered during a study of blood T cell repertoires in COVID-19. The wider study: The study drew acute and convalescent COVID-19 samples from the United States, Italy and Spain. Nucleic acid was either cDNA or gDNA, and it came from T cells, B-cell-depleted T cells, or PBMCs.

Trimming took 3 bases from V and 3 from J, leaving 8 bases between them. The V gene's germline CDR1 is LNHDA and CDR2 SQIVND (reference sequence). The CDR3 sequence is 13 residues long. Seattle enrolled patients during active infection and tracked them longitudinally. In the original workflow: Nucleated cell counts were estimated from reference gene primer amplification. Here immunoSEQ multiplex PCR was the method, and the copy in TCRdb shows in-frame clones only, minus some. Clone size and the V and J calls come from that table; the DNA yielded D and trimming. The sample has roughly 230,000 clones; nearly 90% are singletons.

This TCR was sampled from a woman aged 55-69 years with COVID-19, enrolled during active disease. The sequencing sample was made of peripheral blood. The chain is built from TRBV19 and TRBJ2-5; D is uncertain. The CDR3 bases are TGTGCCAGTAGTATTCTACCCAAAGAGACCCAGTACTTC. This gives the protein CASSILPKETQYF.